This entry lists 13 T cell receptor beta chains sequenced from one sample in a study of cytomegalovirus exposure and HLA in healthy donors. The PCR made use of 60 Vbeta and 13 Jbeta primers. Produced via immunoSEQ multiplex PCR; TCRdb's table is partial and in-frame only. This table has some 85,000 clones, around four fifths appearing once. Sequenced material: PBMCs. The receptors were sampled from a male donor in good health and CMV-seronegative.

CDR3 loop: CATSRDGQAGNEQFF. In nucleotides, the CDR3 is TGTGCCACCAGCAGAGATGGACAGGCAGGCAATGAGCAGTTCTTC. The chain combines TRBV15 with TRBJ2-1; TRBD1 agrees at 7 bases. V lost 0 bases, J lost 6 bases, and 5 bases stayed unmatched. The CDR3 consists of 15 residues. Germline V gene lookup returns CDR1 LNHNV and CDR2 YYDKDF (reference sequence).

The V call is TRBV10-3, the J call TRBJ1-2; TRBD1 is a possible D gene (6 bases). V lost 7 bases to trimming and J lost 7 bases, with 19 bases between them. This CDR3 region has 14 residues. The V gene's germline CDR1 is ENHRY and CDR2 SYGVKD. The CDR3 nucleotides are TGTGCCATCAATGATGACCAGGGGATAGGTGGCTACACCTTC. Translation gives CAINDDQGIGGYTF.

The gene calls are TRBV15 and TRBJ2-5; tentatively, D is TRBD2 (5 bases). The CDR3 is made up of 13 amino acids. Germline-derived CDR1 and CDR2 are LNHNV and YYDKDF (reference sequence). V lost 7 bases to trimming and J lost 2 bases, with 11 bases between them. CDR3 residues: CATTAETQETQYF. In nucleotides, the CDR3 is TGTGCCACCACAGCGGAGACACAAGAGACCCAGTACTTC.

The V gene is TRBV6-5, the J gene TRBJ1-6; 9 positions agree with TRBD1. From germline, CDR1 is MNHEY and CDR2 SVGAGI. The CDR3 is 15 residues long. Trimming cost V 8 bases and J 10 bases; bases outside gene matches: 12. CDR3 residues: CASWRIGTGTSPLHF. CDR3 in DNA: TGTGCCAGCTGGAGAATTGGGACAGGGACCTCACCCCTCCACTTT.

The chain joins TRBV10-1 to TRBJ2-7; weak D call: TRBD1 (5 bases). Germline values: CDR1 WNHNN, CDR2 SYGVQD (reference sequence). V shed 3 bases and J shed 5 bases, with 11 bases lying between them. This CDR3 is built from 13 residues. Here the CDR3 reads CASSESLGDEQYF. DNA of the CDR3: TGCGCCAGCAGTGAATCTTTAGGGGACGAGCAGTACTTC.

The CDR3 sequence: CASSGGSAGGGEQFF. The CDR3, as DNA: TGTGCCAGCAGTGGCGGGAGCGCGGGAGGAGGGGAGCAGTTCTTC. This rearrangement joins TRBV6-1 to TRBJ2-1; TRBD2 matches 8 bases. This CDR3 spans 15 amino acids. Germline V gene lookup returns CDR1 MNHNS and CDR2 SASEGT. The junction had 12 bases not matched to a gene; V was cut back by 4 bases and J by 10 bases.

V gene TRBV19 combines with J gene TRBJ2-1, with 12 bases lining up with TRBD2. Germline CDR1 LNHDA, CDR2 SQIVND (reference sequence). The CDR3 sequence is 16 residues long. V shed 5 bases, J shed 4 bases, and the junction held 6 bases outside the gene matches. CDR3 region: CASSPRLAGAYNEQFF. The CDR3 region has the DNA TGTGCCAGTAGTCCCAGACTAGCGGGGGCATACAATGAGCAGTTCTTC.

This clone was seen only once. This chain joins TRBV20-1 and TRBJ1-4, with a weak D call TRBD1 (6 bases). Trimming shortened V by 6 bases and J by 8 bases, and 10 bases separated the two germline ends. Germline assignment: CDR1 DFQATT and CDR2 SNEGSKA (reference sequence). This CDR3 has 11 residues. The CDR3 bases are TGCAGTGCCAGGGGTGAGGAAAAACTGTTTTTT. Translated: CSARGEEKLFF.

This chain uses TRBV19 with TRBJ1-1; 7 positions match TRBD1. CDR1 LNHDA and CDR2 SQIVND come from the germline V gene (reference sequence). The length of the CDR3 is 16 residues. Trimming cost V 2 bases and J 1 base; bases outside gene matches: 7. Here the CDR3 DNA reads TGTGCCAGTAGTATACCCGCAGGGGGAGGGAACACTGAAGCTTTCTTT. Residues: CASSIPAGGGNTEAFF.

The chain is built from TRBV28 and TRBJ2-3; D is perhaps TRBD1 (5 bases). The V end was cut by 5 bases, the J end by 5 bases, with 8 bases between. The germline gives CDR1 MDHEN, CDR2 SYDVKM. This CDR3 has 12 residues. The CDR3 reads CASSLREDTQYF. CDR3 sequence (DNA): TGTGCCAGCAGTCTCAGGGAAGATACGCAGTATTTT.

This clone turned up a few times. The chain couples TRBV11-3 to TRBJ1-5, with D possibly being TRBD1 (6 bases). Trimming removed 1 base at V and 9 bases at J, with 19 bases between. CDR1 is SGHNT and CDR2 is YENEEA in the germline V gene. The CDR3 runs 16 residues. CDR3 nucleotides: TGTGCCAGCAGCTTAGGGCCGGGACACCGTCTACGGCCCCAGCATTTT. This encodes CASSLGPGHRLRPQHF.

The genes are TRBV7-9 and TRBJ1-4, with 7 positions matching TRBD1. From germline, CDR1 is SEHNR and CDR2 FQNEAQ (reference sequence). Germline trimming cut 1 base from V and 4 bases from J; bases unmatched to any gene: 3. The CDR3 runs 15 residues. The CDR3 bases are TGTGCCAGCAGCTTAGAATCAGGGGGTAATGAAAAACTGTTTTTT. This codes for CASSLESGGNEKLFF.

This clone appeared a few times. The chain joins TRBV11-2 to TRBJ2-7, with D unresolved. Per germline, CDR1 SGHAT and CDR2 FQNNGV. Between the trimmed V and J ends, which lost 1 base and 6 bases, there was a span of 10 bases. This CDR3 contains 13 residues. CDR3 amino acids: CASSLGFSGEQYF. The CDR3 nucleotides are TGTGCCAGCAGCTTAGGATTTAGTGGCGAGCAGTACTTC.